Below are 21 T cell receptor beta chains sequenced from a single sample in a study of T-cell reconstitution after alpha-beta-depleted transplantation in children. This sample's TCRbeta library carried unique molecular identifier barcodes. From the PCR reads, TCRdb called clonotypes with MiXCR, one entry per CDR3 protein. The data show about 200,000 distinct CDR3 sequences, around 7% seen once. Here the sequenced sample was PBMCs, taken before TCRalphabeta/CD19-depleted stem cell transplant. The receptors come from a boy younger than 10 with acute lymphoblastic leukemia, due to receive a stem cell transplant.

This clonotype was observed a handful of times. V and J are TRBV5-5 and TRBJ2-2, with D perhaps TRBD2 (5 bases). The CDR3 has 15 residues. Looked up from germline, CDR1 is SGHKS and CDR2 is YYEKEE (reference sequence). Trimming took 4 bases from V and 5 from J, leaving 15 bases between them. This CDR3 reads CASSPPVTGTGELFF. The CDR3 DNA reads TGTGCCAGCAGCCCCCCGGTCACGGGAACCGGGGAGCTGTTTTTT.

In this sample, this clonotype turned up many times. V and J are TRBV6-5 and TRBJ1-2; TRBD1 might be the D (6 bases). Germline values: CDR1 MNHEY, CDR2 SVGAGI. The CDR3 totals 15 residues. The germline V and J ends were trimmed by 8 bases and 2 bases, with 18 bases remaining between them. DNA for the CDR3: TGTGCCAGCTCAAAATGGCAGGGGAACAACTATGGCTACACCTTC. It is translated as CASSKWQGNNYGYTF.

This clonotype showed up many times. The rearrangement links TRBV5-1 to TRBJ2-4; D perhaps matches TRBD1 (7 bases). Per the germline V gene, CDR1 is SGHRS and CDR2 is YFSETQ. The CDR3 spans 12 residues. The ends were cut back, 9 bases at V and 4 bases at J, with 11 bases in the middle. CDR3: CATRGEKNIQYF. CDR3 bases: TGCGCCACCAGGGGGGAGAAAAACATTCAGTACTTC.

This chain joins TRBV3-1 and TRBJ1-2, with a possible D match to TRBD1 (5 bases). The V and J ends lost 0 bases and 3 bases respectively, with 14 bases between them. The CDR3 has 16 residues. Germline assignment: CDR1 LGHDT and CDR2 YNNKEL (reference sequence). The CDR3 protein is CASSQDESPGHYGYTF. DNA for the CDR3: TGTGCCAGCAGCCAAGATGAAAGCCCAGGGCACTATGGCTACACCTTC.

In this sample, this clonotype turned up a few times. The chain joins TRBV7-7 to TRBJ2-5; TRBD2 matches at 12 bases. This CDR3 comprises 17 residues. The ends lost 5 bases at V and 5 bases at J; junction bases unmatched: 12. Germline V gene sequence: CDR1 SSHAT, CDR2 FNYEAQ (reference sequence). CDR3 nucleotide sequence: TGTGCCAGCAGCCCAATCGGACTAGCGGGATTCGTGGAGACCCAGTACTTC. Protein sequence: CASSPIGLAGFVETQYF.

This clonotype was picked up many times. The chain joins TRBV15 to TRBJ2-2; TRBD2 matches at 11 bases. The V gene end was trimmed by 5 bases and the J gene end by 7 bases; junction bases not matched to a gene: 6. The germline gives CDR1 LNHNV, CDR2 YYDKDF (reference sequence). The CDR3 covers 15 residues. The CDR3 DNA is TGTGCCACCAGCCCACTAGCGGGAGAAGGCGGGGAGCTGTTTTTT. This encodes CATSPLAGEGGELFF.

This chain uses TRBV2 with TRBJ2-7; the D is unclear. V lost 3 bases, J lost 2 bases, and 11 bases lay in between. There are 14 residues in the CDR3. Looked up from germline, CDR1 is SNHLY and CDR2 is FYNNEI. In DNA form, the CDR3 reads TGTGCCAGCAGTGACGAATCTGGGGCCTACGAGCAGTACTTC. Protein: CASSDESGAYEQYF. The variable domain in full, with the rest retrieved from reference TRBV2 and TRBJ2-7, is EPEVTQTPSHQVTQMGQEVILRCVPISNHLYFYWYRQILGQKVEFLVSFYNNEISEKSEIFDDQFSVERPDGSNFTLKIRSTKLEDSAMYFCASSDESGAYEQYFGPGTRLTVT.

This clonotype was picked up many times. V gene TRBV4-3 combines with J gene TRBJ2-2; a weak D match, TRBD2 (5 bases). Germline V gives CDR1 LGHNA, CDR2 YSLEER. V was clipped by 2 bases and J by 5 bases, with 12 bases between them. This CDR3 region has 15 residues. CDR3 DNA sequence: TGCGCCAGCAGCCAACTAAATACGGGGACCGGGGAGCTGTTTTTT. Encoded protein: CASSQLNTGTGELFF.

V usage is TRBV7-9 and J usage is TRBJ2-4; D unclear. Germline V gene sequence: CDR1 SEHNR, CDR2 FQNEAQ (reference sequence). V gave up 1 base and J gave up 4 bases, with 8 bases separating them. This CDR3 region has 14 residues. The CDR3 loop reads CASSLDLGKNIQYF. For the CDR3, the DNA is TGTGCCAGCAGCTTAGATCTGGGGAAAAACATTCAGTACTTC.

This clonotype was recorded a few times. The genes are TRBV7-6 and TRBJ2-1; a weak D match, TRBD1 (5 bases). Trimming took off 1 base at V and 0 bases at J, with 10 bases between the two ends. Germline CDR1 is SGHVS and CDR2 is FNYEAQ. The CDR3 spans 16 residues. The CDR3 is CASSLEGAHSYNEQFF. The DNA for the CDR3 is TGTGCCAGCAGCTTAGAAGGGGCCCACTCCTACAATGAGCAGTTCTTC.

DNA for the CDR3: TGTGCCAGCATAACCGGGACAGGGGGTTACTACGAGCAGTACTTC. Translation gives CASITGTGGYYEQYF. The chain couples TRBV28 to TRBJ2-7; 11 positions agree with TRBD1. Germline assignment: CDR1 MDHEN and CDR2 SYDVKM. The CDR3 runs 15 residues. J gave up 3 bases and V 7 bases, and 8 bases lay outside the gene matches.

The chain links TRBV7-2 to TRBJ2-5, with 11 bases that match TRBD2. The CDR3 is 16 residues long. Looked up from germline, CDR1 is SGHTA and CDR2 is FQGNSA. The V and J ends lost 5 bases and 2 bases, in that order; junction bases with no gene match: 7. The CDR3 nucleotides are TGTGCCAGCAGCATTGGACTAGCGGGCCAGCAAGAGACCCAGTACTTC. Protein sequence: CASSIGLAGQQETQYF.

This clonotype has only a few counts. CDR3 coding DNA: TGCGCCAGCAGCCAAGACTACTACAGGGTCTACGAGCAGTACTTC. This translates into CASSQDYYRVYEQYF. The chain combines TRBV4-3 with TRBJ2-7, with D possibly being TRBD1 (6 bases). The CDR3 sequence is 15 residues long. With 0 bases removed from V and 3 bases from J, the gap between germline ends came to 12 bases. Germline CDR1 is LGHNA and CDR2 is YSLEER.

This clonotype was seen ten or more times. This chain connects TRBV2 to TRBJ1-1; no reliable D call. V lost 5 bases and J 3 bases, leaving 16 bases between the germline ends. CDR1 is SNHLY and CDR2 is FYNNEI in the germline V gene. The CDR3 totals 15 residues. The CDR3 reads CASSSEGWSDTEAFF. DNA of the CDR3: TGTGCCAGCAGTTCCGAAGGGTGGTCAGACACTGAAGCTTTCTTT.

This clonotype was seen at least ten times. The rearrangement joins TRBV7-8 to TRBJ2-1; tentatively, D is TRBD2 (5 bases). The germline gives CDR1 SGHVS, CDR2 FQNEAQ. Trimming left V 3 bases short and J 6 bases short, with 12 bases between. The CDR3 is 14 amino acids. The CDR3 coding sequence is TGTGCCAGCAGCTTGAGGGTTGCGGGCAATGAGCAGTTCTTC. This encodes CASSLRVAGNEQFF.

This clonotype has more than one count but fewer than ten. The V and J genes are TRBV4-3 and TRBJ1-2; D not certain. The CDR3 consists of 16 residues. Looked up from germline, CDR1 is LGHNA and CDR2 is YSLEER. Trimming took off 0 bases at V and 6 bases at J, with 17 bases between the two ends. CDR3 protein: CASSQDVAGILNGYTF. The CDR3 coding sequence is TGCGCCAGCAGCCAAGACGTGGCCGGGATCTTAAATGGCTACACCTTC.

This clonotype was detected only a few times. The chain links TRBV29-1 to TRBJ1-3; D gene uncertain. CDR1 and CDR2 from the germline V gene are SQVTM and ANQGSEA. CDR3 length equals 13 residues. Trimming took 4 bases from V and 3 from J, leaving 10 bases between them. CDR3 sequence: CSVAAWGGNTIYF. CDR3 DNA: TGCAGCGTTGCGGCTTGGGGTGGAAACACCATATATTTT.

The chain couples TRBV12-3 or TRBV12-4 to TRBJ1-2; D not certain. The CDR3 spans 14 residues. The V end was cut by 5 bases, the J end by 0 bases, with 10 bases between. CDR3 residues: CASSKRDSNYGYTF. CDR3 nucleotides: TGTGCCAGCAGTAAGCGGGATTCTAACTATGGCTACACCTTC.

In the case of this clonotype: It may be a read error: a sequence one base away is much more abundant. The chain couples TRBV12-3 or TRBV12-4 to TRBJ2-1; TRBD2 aligns across 8 bases. CDR3 size: 15 residues. V lost 5 bases and J lost 6; bases outside the gene matches: 9. The CDR3, as DNA: TGTGCCAGCAGTCGGACTAGCAGGAGGGCCAATGAGCAGTTCTTC. Translating it yields CASSRTSRRANEQFF.

This clonotype appeared a few times. This chain connects TRBV27 to TRBJ2-2, with D uncertain. The CDR3 has 12 amino acids. CDR1 is MNHEY and CDR2 is SMNVEV in the germline V gene (reference sequence). V was cut by 8 bases and J by 4 bases, with 8 bases left in between. The CDR3, as DNA: TGTGCCAGCCTGGACGGCACCGGGGAGCTGTTTTTT. Amino acid sequence: CASLDGTGELFF.

This clonotype was recorded many times. V gene TRBV6-1 combines with J gene TRBJ2-3; D not resolved. From germline, CDR1 is MNHNS and CDR2 SASEGT. This CDR3 has 15 amino acids. V was clipped by 4 bases and J by 5 bases, with 16 bases between them. The CDR3: CASSGRPGFLDTQYF. CDR3 bases: TGTGCCAGCAGTGGGCGGCCGGGTTTCCTAGATACGCAGTATTTT.